Sequencing of this T cell receptor (beta chain) was carried out in a study of T cell responses to AZD1222 COVID-19 vaccine (dated by TCRdb to about 2021). In the study overall: A total of about 240 trial participants underwent TCR sequencing, of whom 207 received two doses of AZD1222 and 26 received two doses of the MenACWY control vaccine. Enrollment into the trials was organized by age into subgroups of 18-55, 56-69 and 70-plus years, and those subgroups contained approximately 160, 26 and 62 TCR-sequenced participants, respectively. Overall study results and their limits: After two AZD1222 doses, both the breadth and the depth of spike-specific TCRs were significantly higher than at day 0 and than in MenACWY recipients. Only five or six AZD1222 recipients were SARS-CoV-2 seropositive at baseline, limiting conclusions about previously exposed vaccinees. Reportedly, almost half of the unique spike-specific TCRs recognized epitopes lying outside the regions that are mutated in the B.1.351 and B.1.1.7 variants. The whole spike protein was spanned by vaccine-associated CD4 TCRs, and dominant responses were seen in regions 160-218 and 743-854. Because no day 14 peak-response samples were available, repertoires were characterized only after the peak T cell response. In the small 56-69-year group, the increase in depth fell short of significance, most likely because of low power. Participants were mostly white British and included more females than males, and it was suggested by the authors that clonal diversity may have been underestimated.

Relative to germline, V is missing 2 bases and J is missing 4 bases, with 6 bases of the junction outside any gene match. Per the germline V gene (reference sequence), SGHNT is the CDR1 and YYREEE is the CDR2. Measured from the cysteine to the phenylalanine, the CDR3 is 15 residues long. CDR3 DNA only is kept here, 45 bases in frame from base 1. Interpreted using the paper, the time point label stands for: about 28 days (+/-7) after the second vaccine dose. Because spike-specific TCR depth and breadth did not differ between the two schedules, AZD1222 recipients who got a second dose at roughly 4 weeks were pooled with those who got a second dose at roughly 12 weeks. Samples from vaccinated people were obtained from the UK trials COV001 and COV002, which included a single-blind randomized controlled phase 2/3 trial of AZD1222 (ChAdOx1 nCoV-19) in healthy adults. For TCRbeta chain sequencing, PBMC samples were collected from trial participants at day 0 and at day 28 after the second dose.

The CDR3 regions of human TCRbeta chains were subjected to immunosequencing. The original methods were these. TCRs in the repertoires were compared against a reference library of SARS-CoV-2-specific TCRs that had been generated with the MIRA antigen-specificity platform. Breadth was defined as the fraction of unique TCRs that were SARS-CoV-2-associated. Depth was defined as the fraction of total T cells that were SARS-CoV-2-associated. Using the MIRA data, each spike-specific TCR was assigned both to the spike region to which the TCR was reactive and to a CD4 or CD8 class. Log10-transformed breadth and depth values were compared by one-way ANOVA with Sidak's multiple comparisons tests. The immuneACCESS repertoire file appears here via TCRdb, limited to in-frame rearrangements. These files lack a portion of the clones; in checked studies, under half of the deficit traces to unresolved V genes, and the cause of the others is not known. That table supplies the V and J calls and clone size; D and trimming were determined from the DNA. This sample is represented by 97,000 or so clones; roughly 92% of them were singletons. The ten largest clones add up to 8% to 9.5% of the sample.

A word on this clone: What antigen it recognizes has not been identified. The sample holds no much larger clone one base away, and base qualities are not on file.

The sequence is built from TRBV5-4 and TRBJ2-7, and 10 bases in between align with TRBD1. The material was peripheral blood, obtained 28 days after the second AZD1222 dose. The origin of this receptor is an adult who received the AZD1222 COVID-19 vaccine. The CDR3 has the sequence CASSLPGQGTYEQYF. The nucleotides read TGTGCCAGCAGCTTACCGGGACAGGGGACGTACGAGCAGTACTTC.